These T cell receptor beta chains were read from a single sample in a study of blood T cell repertoires in COVID-19. Using immunoSEQ multiplex PCR, the repertoire was profiled, and TCRdb retains in-frame clones only, with some absent. Seen here are 250,000 to 300,000 clones, 75% to 90% observed once, and the top ten hold approximately 2%. The material sequenced was peripheral blood. These receptors all come from a man aged 25-40 years with active or convalescent COVID-19. The CDR3 runs from the conserved cysteine through the conserved F or W.

V gene	J gene	CDR3 protein
TRBV5-1	TRBJ1-4	CASSPTGGSNEKLFF
TRBV7-3	TRBJ2-1	CASSLTRWGEGNEQFF
TRBV6-1	TRBJ1-3	CASSDFRGSGNTIYF
TRBV4-1	TRBJ1-5	CASRAGVDANQPQHF
TRBV4-3	TRBJ2-1	CASSQVMELAGVGEQFF
TRBV9	TRBJ1-4	CASSVGYSGMDEKLFF
TRBV7-2	TRBJ2-5	CASSTRQGSRETQYF
TRBV30	TRBJ1-4	CAWSQDRVNEKLFF
TRBV20-1	TRBJ1-2	CSARDTLGYTF
TRBV30	TRBJ1-5	CAWSVGVYRGSNQPQHF
TRBV19	TRBJ1-2	CASSLRTGGRGYTF
TRBV30	TRBJ1-5	CAWSSGANQPQHF
TRBV6-5	TRBJ1-2	CASRPGLTNGYTF
TRBV11-2	TRBJ1-2	CASSLGLGLHGYTF
TRBV18	TRBJ2-5	CASSPQTGQLETQYF
TRBV4-2	TRBJ2-7	CASSQEGRDYEQYF
TRBV6-1	TRBJ2-5	CASSNTGVQETQYF
TRBV21-1	TRBJ2-7	CASSKVPSGDSYEQYF
TRBV4-2	TRBJ2-3	CASSQLDGLAGADTQYF
TRBV5-1	TRBJ2-1	CASSFSSGSGGVYNEQFF
TRBV6-5	TRBJ1-2	CASDGGYGYTF
TRBV24-1	TRBJ2-5	CATRDNQSGTQYF
TRBV9	TRBJ2-5	CASSVTPEAQETQYF
TRBV5-6	TRBJ2-1	CASSPQGAPYNEQFF
TRBV2	TRBJ2-2	CASSTNKELPNTGELFF
TRBV5-5	TRBJ2-1	CASSFSSGQQFF
TRBV3-1/TRBV3-2	TRBJ2-1	CASSQAIGSSYNEQFF
TRBV9	TRBJ2-7	CASSVDRTGGFYEQYF
TRBV6-5	TRBJ1-1	CASIQEGISSTEAFF
TRBV6-5	TRBJ1-2	CASSFTGSNYGYTF
TRBV6-5	TRBJ2-3	CASRQLAGSTDTQYF
TRBV4-3	TRBJ2-5	CASSYSGGETQYF
TRBV19	TRBJ1-2	CASSNHPGQLYGYTF
TRBV27	TRBJ1-3	CASRMMGGGNTIYF
TRBV4-1	TRBJ2-7	CASSQVRGAGAYEQYF
TRBV6-5	TRBJ1-2	CASSYSGRTNYGYTF
TRBV29-1	TRBJ2-5	CSVDRGATGVGETQYF
TRBV7-8	TRBJ1-1	CASSLEGGVNTEAFF
TRBV7-9	TRBJ2-3	CASSLVSLSLDTQYF
TRBV18	TRBJ2-5	CASSPFGQNQETQYF
TRBV13	TRBJ2-7	CASSTGLSYEQYF